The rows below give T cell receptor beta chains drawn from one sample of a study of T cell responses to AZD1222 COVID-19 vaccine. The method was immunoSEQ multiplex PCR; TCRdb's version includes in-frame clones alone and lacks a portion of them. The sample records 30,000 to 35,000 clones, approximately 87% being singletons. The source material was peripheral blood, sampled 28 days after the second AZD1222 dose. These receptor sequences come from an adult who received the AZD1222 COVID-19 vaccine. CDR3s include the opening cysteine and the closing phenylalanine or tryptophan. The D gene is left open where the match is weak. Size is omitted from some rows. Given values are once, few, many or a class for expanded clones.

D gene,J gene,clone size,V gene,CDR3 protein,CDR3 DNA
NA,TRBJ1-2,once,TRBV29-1,CSVAANNYGYTF,TGCAGCGTTGCCGCGAATAACTATGGCTACACCTTC
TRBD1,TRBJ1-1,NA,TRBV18,CASSADRGAFTEAFF,TGTGCCAGCTCTGCAGACAGGGGGGCGTTCACTGAAGCTTTCTTT
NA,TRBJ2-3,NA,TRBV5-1,CASWAGYLTDTQYF,TGCGCCAGCTGGGCAGGGTATCTCACAGATACGCAGTATTTT
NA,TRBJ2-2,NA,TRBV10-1,CASSELRSGELFF,TGCGCCAGCAGTGAGTTGAGGAGCGGGGAGCTGTTTTTT
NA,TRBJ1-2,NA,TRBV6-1,CASSEGTYYGYTF,TGTGCCAGCAGTGAAGGGACCTACTATGGCTACACCTTC
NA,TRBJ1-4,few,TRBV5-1,CASSLGLNEKLFF,TGCGCCAGCAGCTTAGGTCTTAATGAAAAACTGTTTTTT
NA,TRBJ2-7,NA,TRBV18,CASSPDSYYEQYF,TGTGCCAGCTCTCCTGACAGCTACTACGAGCAGTACTTC
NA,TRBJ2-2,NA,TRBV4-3,CASSQGTLTNTGELFF,TGCGCCAGCAGCCAAGGGACTCTTACGAACACCGGGGAGCTGTTTTTT
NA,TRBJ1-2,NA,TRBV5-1,CASSLGASKGLQGYTF,TGCGCCAGCAGCTTGGGGGCGTCGAAGGGACTTCAGGGCTACACCTTC
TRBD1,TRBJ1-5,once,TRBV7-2,CASSPRQGRQPQHF,TGTGCCAGCAGCCCCCGACAGGGGCGTCAGCCCCAGCATTTT
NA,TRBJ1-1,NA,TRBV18,CASSPRTGQHTEAFF,TGTGCCAGCTCACCACGTACTGGACAGCACACTGAAGCTTTCTTT
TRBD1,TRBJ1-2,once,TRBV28,CASSLGQYYGYTF,TGTGCCAGCAGTTTGGGACAGTACTATGGCTACACCTTC
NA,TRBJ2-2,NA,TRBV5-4,CASSLPDSQGTGELFF,TGTGCCAGCAGCTTGCCCGATTCACAGGGCACCGGGGAGCTGTTTTTT
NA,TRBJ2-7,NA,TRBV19,CASSREGGALYEQYF,TGTGCCAGTAGTCGCGAGGGGGGGGCCCTCTACGAGCAGTACTTC
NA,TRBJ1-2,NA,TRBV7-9,CASSLGQKWREPNYGYTF,TGTGCCAGCAGCTTAGGTCAGAAGTGGAGGGAACCTAACTATGGCTACACCTTC
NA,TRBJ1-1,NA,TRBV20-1,CSASLNLNTEAFF,TGCAGTGCTAGTCTCAACTTGAACACTGAAGCTTTCTTT
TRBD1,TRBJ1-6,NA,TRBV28,CASSLGDRAKSPLHF,TGTGCCAGCAGTTTAGGTGACAGGGCAAAATCACCCCTCCACTTT
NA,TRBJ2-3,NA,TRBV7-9,CASSRATLEDTQYF,TGTGCCAGCAGCCGAGCGACGTTAGAGGATACGCAGTATTTT
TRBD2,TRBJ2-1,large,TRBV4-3,CASSQDGLVSYNEQFF,TGCGCCAGCAGCCAAGACGGACTAGTCTCCTACAATGAGCAGTTCTTC
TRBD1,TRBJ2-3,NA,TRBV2,CASDGQGTDTQYF,TGTGCCAGCGATGGACAGGGGACAGATACGCAGTATTTT
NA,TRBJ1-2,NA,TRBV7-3,CASTEGGNGYTF,TGTGCCAGCACCGAAGGGGGAAATGGCTACACCTTC
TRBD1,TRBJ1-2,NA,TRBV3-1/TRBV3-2,CASSPRSTGSYGYTF,TGTGCCAGCAGCCCCCGGTCGACAGGGAGCTATGGCTACACCTTC
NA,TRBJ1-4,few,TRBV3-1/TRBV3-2,CASSATGVGEKLFF,TGTGCCAGCAGCGCGACGGGGGTTGGTGAAAAACTGTTTTTT
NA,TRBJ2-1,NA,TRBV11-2,CASSPERQGYEQFF,TGTGCCAGCAGCCCAGAACGGCAGGGCTATGAGCAGTTCTTC
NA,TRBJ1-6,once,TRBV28,CASLGLDSPLHF,TGTGCCAGTCTCGGCCTCGATTCACCCCTCCACTTT
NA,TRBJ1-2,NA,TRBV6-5,CATRAGGAYGYTF,TGTGCCACCCGCGCCGGGGGTGCCTATGGCTACACCTTC
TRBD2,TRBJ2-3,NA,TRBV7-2,CASSLILAGGDTQYF,TGTGCCAGCAGCTTAATACTAGCGGGGGGAGATACGCAGTATTTT
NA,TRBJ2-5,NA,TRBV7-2,CASSFGPQETQYF,TGTGCCAGCAGCTTCGGTCCGCAAGAGACCCAGTACTTC
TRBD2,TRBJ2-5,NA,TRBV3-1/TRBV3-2,CASSQARRSGGLKTQYF,TGTGCCAGCAGCCAAGCAAGAAGAAGCGGGGGGCTAAAGACCCAGTACTTC
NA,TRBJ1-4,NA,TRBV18,CASSPELRFRAEKLFF,TGTGCCAGCTCACCAGAATTAAGGTTCAGGGCCGAAAAACTGTTTTTT